This record looks at one TCR beta chain sequence and its context. The data belong to a study of blood T cell repertoires in COVID-19. Sequencing was performed with immunoSEQ multiplex PCR; in TCRdb, only in-frame clones are kept and a portion is missing. The sample lists 84,000 or so clones, over 75% occurring once. Germline CDR1 and CDR2: SGHTA and FQGNSA. The CDR3 sequence is 14 residues long. V lost 1 base and J 6 bases, leaving 11 bases between the germline ends. The specimen sequenced was peripheral blood. The clonotype comes from a human donor in a cohort sampled during active COVID-19. The chain has TRBV7-2 and TRBJ2-3, with D possibly matching TRBD2 (6 bases). The CDR3 bases are TGTGCCAGCAGCTTAGGGAGCGGGCCCGATACGCAGTATTTT. Its translation: CASSLGSGPDTQYF.